One sample yielded the 21 T cell receptor beta chains listed below, sequenced in a study of T cell responses to AZD1222 COVID-19 vaccine. The repertoire was sequenced with immunoSEQ multiplex PCR; TCRdb's copy has only in-frame clones and lacks some. The table lists roughly 67,000 clones, approximately 88% of them singletons. Specimen: peripheral blood, collected on day 0 of AZD1222 vaccination. Receptors originate from an adult in good health.

The chain joins TRBV7-3 to TRBJ2-1, with D tentatively TRBD1 or TRBD2 (6 bases each). In germline, CDR1 is SGHTA, CDR2 FQGTGA. The CDR3 runs 15 residues. V lost 4 bases, J lost 9 bases, and 19 bases lay in between. The CDR3 loop reads CASSSRGLASGEQFF. CDR3 nucleotide sequence: TGTGCCAGCAGCTCCAGGGGCCTAGCGAGTGGTGAGCAGTTCTTC. Drawing the rest from reference TRBV7-3 and TRBJ2-1, the complete variable domain is GAGVSQTPSNKVTEKGKYVELRCDPISGHTALYWYRQSLGQGPEFLIYFQGTGAADDSGLPNDRFFAVRPEGSVSTLKIQRTERGDSAVYLCASSSRGLASGEQFFGPGTRLTVL.

This clone came up once. The chain recombines TRBV5-6 with TRBJ2-3; 9 positions match TRBD2. Germline CDR1 SGHDT, CDR2 YYEEEE. The CDR3 extends over 15 amino acids. V lost 3 bases, J lost 7 bases, and 9 bases stayed unmatched. CDR3 sequence reads: CASSSPSGEVNTQYF. In DNA form, the CDR3 reads TGTGCCAGCAGCTCCCCTAGCGGGGAGGTGAATACGCAGTATTTT.

This chain joins TRBV5-1 and TRBJ2-3, with D possibly matching TRBD1 (6 bases). This CDR3 region has 15 residues. V lost 4 bases to trimming and J lost 2 bases, with 14 bases between them. Germline V gene data show CDR1 as SGHRS and CDR2 as YFSETQ. The CDR3 here is CASSPTGNPTDTQYF. As DNA, the CDR3 is TGCGCCAGCAGCCCTACAGGGAACCCCACAGATACGCAGTATTTT.

V is TRBV10-3 and J is TRBJ2-3; 10 bases are shared with TRBD1. V was pared by 7 bases and J by 6 bases, with 7 bases of the junction left unmatched. Germline loops: CDR1 ENHRY, CDR2 SYGVKD. The CDR3 consists of 14 residues. In nucleotides, the CDR3 is TGTGCCATCAAACGACAGGGGGCAGGCGATACGCAGTATTTT. It specifies CAIKRQGAGDTQYF.

V gene TRBV23-1 combines with J gene TRBJ2-3; 9 nucleotides agree with TRBD1. TRBV23-1 is an open reading frame, and its role is uncertain. The length of the CDR3 is 17 residues. The trim removed 3 bases at V and 1 base at J, leaving 8 bases unmatched. The CDR3 sequence is CASSQYRDREGTDTQYF. The DNA for the CDR3 is TGCGCCAGCAGTCAGTACCGGGACAGGGAGGGCACAGATACGCAGTATTTT.

The V call is TRBV27, the J call TRBJ1-5; D remains unclear. Between the trimmed V and J ends, which lost 6 bases and 7 bases, there was a span of 22 bases. The germline CDR1 and CDR2 sequences are MNHEY and SMNVEV (reference sequence). This CDR3 comprises 16 residues. The CDR3 here is CASRDRGPPYIQPQHF. In DNA form, the CDR3 reads TGTGCCAGCAGGGATCGTGGGCCTCCCTATATCCAGCCCCAGCATTTT.

The chain is built from TRBV19 and TRBJ1-2; TRBD1 agrees at 9 bases. The CDR3 runs to 14 residues. Germline CDR1 is LNHDA and CDR2 is SQIVND (reference sequence). Unmatched junction bases numbered 5, after V lost 6 bases and J lost 3 bases. CDR3 region: CASRRDRADYGYTF. The DNA of the CDR3 is TGTGCCAGTAGGAGGGACAGGGCTGACTATGGCTACACCTTC. Full variable domain (remainder filled in from reference TRBV19 and TRBJ1-2): DGGITQSPKYLFRKEGQNVTLSCEQNLNHDAMYWYRQDPGQGLRLIYYSQIVNDFQKGDIAEGYSVSREKKESFPLTVTSAQKNPTAFYLCASRRDRADYGYTFGSGTRLTVV.

The chain has TRBV7-2 and TRBJ1-4; possible D gene TRBD1, 5 bases. The germline CDR1 and CDR2 sequences are SGHTA and FQGNSA. The CDR3 sequence is 15 residues long. With 2 bases removed from V and 5 bases from J, the gap between germline ends came to 12 bases. The CDR3 protein is CASSLNGGQNEKLFF. The CDR3 DNA follows: TGTGCCAGCAGCTTAAACGGGGGTCAAAATGAAAAACTGTTTTTT.

V and J are TRBV24-1 and TRBJ2-6, with D possibly matching TRBD2 (5 bases). V was pared by 4 bases and J by 0 bases, with 9 bases between. The CDR3 runs 16 residues. CDR1 is KGHDR and CDR2 is SFDVKD in the germline V gene. The DNA for the CDR3 is TGTGCCACCAGTGACGGACTCGTCTCTGGGGCCAACGTCCTGACTTTC. This codes for CATSDGLVSGANVLTF.

The V call is TRBV7-2, the J call TRBJ2-5, with D unresolved. CDR3 size: 14 residues. CDR1 SGHTA and CDR2 FQGNSA come from the germline V gene. V lost 1 base to trimming and J lost 0 bases, with 6 bases between them. CDR3: CASSLELYQETQYF. The CDR3 bases are TGTGCCAGCAGCTTAGAGCTGTACCAAGAGACCCAGTACTTC.

V gene TRBV12-3 or TRBV12-4 combines with J gene TRBJ1-1; D remains unclear. CDR3 size: 13 residues. Trimming took 0 bases from V and 3 from J, leaving 5 bases between them. This CDR3 reads CASSLARDTEAFF. DNA of the CDR3: TGTGCCAGCAGTTTAGCCCGGGACACTGAAGCTTTCTTT.

The chain uses TRBV18 and TRBJ1-1; 9 positions match TRBD1. Germline V gives CDR1 KGHSH, CDR2 LQKENI. This CDR3 has 15 residues. Trimming at V came to 4 bases and at J to 4 bases, leaving 7 bases not matched to a gene. This CDR3 is CASSHPQGASTEAFF. DNA for the CDR3: TGTGCCAGCTCACACCCACAGGGGGCGAGCACTGAAGCTTTCTTT.

The chain uses TRBV21-1 and TRBJ2-6; no DNA check was done on the table's D call, TRBD2. TRBV21-1 constitutes a pseudogene. The CDR3 consists of 18 residues. For the CDR3, the DNA is TGTGCCAGCTTTTCGGTGTTAGCGAACCTCTCTGGGGCCAACGTCCTGACTTTC. As protein: CASFSVLANLSGANVLTF.

The V gene is TRBV24-1, the J gene TRBJ2-7; a weak D match, TRBD1 (5 bases). The germline V gene encodes CDR1 KGHDR and CDR2 SFDVKD. V lost 11 bases and J 3 bases, leaving 19 bases between the germline ends. This CDR3 has 14 residues. The CDR3 loop is CARQPNTENYEQYF. As DNA, the CDR3 is TGTGCCAGACAGCCGAACACGGAGAACTACGAGCAGTACTTC.

V is TRBV18 and J is TRBJ1-2; 9 positions agree with TRBD1. CDR1 is KGHSH and CDR2 is LQKENI in the germline V gene. The V and J ends lost 2 bases and 0 bases, in that order; junction bases with no gene match: 1. This CDR3 is built from 15 residues. The CDR3 sequence: CASSPGQGPNYGYTF. Here the CDR3 DNA reads TGTGCCAGCTCACCAGGACAGGGGCCTAACTATGGCTACACCTTC.

The genes are TRBV19 and TRBJ1-2; 7 bases agree with TRBD1. Germline V gene lookup returns CDR1 LNHDA and CDR2 SQIVND (reference sequence). The CDR3 loop spans 17 amino acids. V trimming: 4 bases; J trimming: 1 base; junction bases outside the gene matches: 12. The CDR3 nucleotides read TGTGCCAGTAGTAGCCCCACCGGGCAGGGGGATAACTATGGCTACACCTTC. Translated, it gives CASSSPTGQGDNYGYTF.

J is TRBJ2-7 and V is TRBV11-2, with 12 bases lining up with TRBD2. This CDR3 is built from 15 residues. CDR1 is SGHAT and CDR2 is FQNNGV in the germline V gene. J lost 2 bases, V lost 5 bases, and 4 bases had no gene match. The CDR3 here is CASSPLAGGPYEQYF. CDR3 nucleotides: TGTGCCAGCAGCCCGCTAGCGGGAGGGCCCTACGAGCAGTACTTC.

The V and J genes are TRBV7-9 and TRBJ2-7; D not certain. CDR3 length: 16 residues. V was shortened by 1 base and J by 1 base, with 14 bases between the two germline ends. CDR1 is SEHNR, CDR2 FQNEAQ, per germline (reference sequence). The DNA for the CDR3 is TGTGCCAGCAGCTTAGAGTTCCAGGCTCCGTCCTACGAGCAGTACTTC. It specifies CASSLEFQAPSYEQYF.

J is TRBJ1-1 and V is TRBV7-3; TRBD1 is a possible D gene (5 bases). Germline V gene sequence: CDR1 SGHTA, CDR2 FQGTGA. The CDR3 contains 14 residues. Trimming took off 4 bases at V and 6 bases at J, with 15 bases between the two ends. CDR3 bases: TGTGCCAGCAGCTCACACTTGGGGGATGCTGAAGCTTTCTTT. This encodes CASSSHLGDAEAFF.

The chain combines TRBV2 with TRBJ2-6; 9 positions match TRBD1. CDR3 length equals 15 residues. With 6 bases clipped from V and 4 bases from J, the junction kept 4 bases outside the gene matches. Germline-derived CDR1 and CDR2 are SNHLY and FYNNEI. The CDR3 DNA is TGTGCCAGCAGCGACAGGGGGAGCGGGGCCAACGTCCTGACTTTC. As protein: CASSDRGSGANVLTF.

As DNA, the CDR3 is TGTGCCAGCACCCCCCTGCAGTTTCCAGATACGCAGTATTTT. This encodes CASTPLQFPDTQYF. The chain carries TRBV7-3 and TRBJ2-3, with unresolved D. V dropped 7 bases and J dropped 4 bases, with 15 bases sitting between them. Germline values: CDR1 SGHTA, CDR2 FQGTGA. The CDR3 loop spans 14 amino acids.